This T cell receptor beta chain was recovered during a study of OX40 agonist ivuxolimab in advanced cancers. Study as a whole: The study enrolled dose-escalation patients with hepatocellular carcinoma, melanoma, renal cell or head and neck cancer. Study-level points and caveats: What antigens the expanded peripheral T cells recognized was never established. On average, CD8+ T cells had more expanded clones than CD4+. In a subset of nonresponders, normalized T-cell clonal expansion was also low.

Points on this clone: Its antigen remains unknown.

Per the germline V gene, CDR1 is MRHNA and CDR2 is SNTAGT. This CDR3 has 13 amino acids. The V and J ends lost 5 bases and 4 bases, in that order; junction bases with no gene match: 3. Using immunoSEQ multiplex PCR, the repertoire was profiled, and TCRdb retains in-frame clones only, with some absent. The repertoire holds roughly 120,000 clones, around 90% seen once, with under 0.95% in the top ten. The chain couples TRBV6-4 to TRBJ1-2, with 8 bases aligning to TRBD1. This TCR derives from an adult with an advanced solid tumor such as melanoma, head and neck, liver or kidney cancer. The sample in question was CD4+ or CD8+ T cells sorted from blood, obtained in a trial of the OX40 agonist ivuxolimab. This CDR3 is CASSNTGGYGYTF. The CDR3 region has the DNA TGTGCCAGCAGTAATACAGGGGGCTATGGCTACACCTTC.